The rows below give T cell receptor beta chains drawn from one sample of a study of blood T cell repertoires in COVID-19. Data came from immunoSEQ multiplex PCR; TCRdb stores just in-frame clones and leaves some out. The top ten clones hold 8% to 10% of a sample with roughly 200,000 clones, around 88% of them seen once. Sequenced: PBMCs or T cells enriched from blood (not recorded which). The receptors stem from a woman aged 25 to 39 who had recovered from COVID-19. Each CDR3 is given with its conserved first and last residue. D genes are given only for firm matches. Rows give clone size only sometimes, using once, few, many, or a class for an expanded clone.

TRBD1,TRBJ2-1,NA,TRBV4-2,TGTGCCAGCAGCCTAGACAGGGACAATGAGCAGTTCTTC,CASSLDRDNEQFF
NA,TRBJ2-7,NA,TRBV5-1,TGCGCCAGCAGCATCCAACTAGGTTACGAGCAGTACTTC,CASSIQLGYEQYF
NA,TRBJ2-3,NA,TRBV4-1,TGCGCCAGCAGCCAAACTAACACGGGTCTGCCCACAGATACGCAGTATTTT,CASSQTNTGLPTDTQYF
TRBD2,TRBJ2-3,few,TRBV28,TGTGCCAGCACCCCTCGTTGGCTAGCGGGAGGGAATAGCACAGATACGCAGTATTTT,CASTPRWLAGGNSTDTQYF
NA,TRBJ2-7,NA,TRBV27,TGTGCCAGCAGTGGAGGCGCGGGCCACGAGCAGTACTTC,CASSGGAGHEQYF
NA,TRBJ2-5,NA,TRBV5-1,TGCGCCAGCAGCGCTTATTCGACAGAAGAGACCCAGTACTTC,CASSAYSTEETQYF
TRBD1,TRBJ2-3,NA,TRBV28,TGTGCCAGCAGTTCGGCCGGGACAGGGGGTACAGATACGCAGTATTTT,CASSSAGTGGTDTQYF
NA,TRBJ2-3,NA,TRBV4-1,TGCGCCAGCAGCCAAGGCTTTGGGGCGAGAAGAGATACGCAGTATTTT,CASSQGFGARRDTQYF
NA,TRBJ1-2,NA,TRBV2,TGTGCCAGCAGTGAAGAAGGGGGGGATGGCTACACCTTC,CASSEEGGDGYTF
NA,TRBJ1-4,NA,TRBV25-1,TGTGCCAGCAGTGTCAGGGAACACGAAAAACTGTTTTTT,CASSVREHEKLFF
NA,TRBJ2-1,NA,TRBV2,TGTGCCAGCAGTGCCCGGGAGCAGTTCTTC,CASSAREQFF
NA,TRBJ2-2,NA,TRBV2,TGTGCCAGCACCCCGGTTATGGGGGGCACCGGGGAGCTGTTTTTT,CASTPVMGGTGELFF
TRBD1,TRBJ2-7,NA,TRBV7-9,TGTGCCAGCAGCTTAGTTTTTGGACAGGGCTCGTCTAACGAGCAGTACTTC,CASSLVFGQGSSNEQYF
NA,TRBJ2-1,NA,TRBV3-1/TRBV3-2,TGTGCCAGCAGCCAAGACCCTGTGGGCGACTACAATGAGCAGTTCTTC,CASSQDPVGDYNEQFF
NA,TRBJ1-5,NA,TRBV19,TGTGCCAGTAGTATTGGGGCGGTTGGAATTCAGCCCCAGCATTTT,CASSIGAVGIQPQHF
NA,TRBJ2-5,once,TRBV30,TGTGCCTGGAGTGTTGTAACTAGCAGACAAGAGACCCAGTACTTC,CAWSVVTSRQETQYF
NA,TRBJ1-1,NA,TRBV18,TGTGCCAGCTCCCGCGAGACAGGAGCCCTAGAGGCTTTCTTT,CASSRETGALEAFF
NA,TRBJ2-2,NA,TRBV3-1/TRBV3-2,TGTGCCAGCAGCCAGACAGGTGCGGTGAACACCGGGGAGCTGTTTTTT,CASSQTGAVNTGELFF
NA,TRBJ2-7,NA,TRBV13,TGTGCCAGCAGCTTTCTTGCGGAGGGGTACGAGCAGTACTTC,CASSFLAEGYEQYF
TRBD2,TRBJ2-1,few,TRBV6-1,TGTGCCAGCAGTGAAGCGGGAGTAGCGGGAGGAGGCTACAATGAGCAGTTCTTC,CASSEAGVAGGGYNEQFF
TRBD1,TRBJ2-7,NA,TRBV27,TGTGCCAGCAGGCAGGCAGGGGGCTACGAGCAGTACTTC,CASRQAGGYEQYF
NA,TRBJ2-2,once,TRBV28,TGTGCCAGCGGACGACAGAGAATGAACACCGGGGAGCTGTTTTTT,CASGRQRMNTGELFF
TRBD2,TRBJ2-3,NA,TRBV9,TGTGCCAGCAGCGCACCACTAGCGACCACTAGCACAGATACGCAGTATTTT,CASSAPLATTSTDTQYF
NA,TRBJ1-2,NA,TRBV10-2,TGCGCCAGCAGTGGGACAGTCGGAAGGTATGGCTACACCTTC,CASSGTVGRYGYTF
NA,TRBJ2-3,NA,TRBV2,TGTGCCAGCAATGAGCGGGCTTCAAACCCCACAGATACGCAGTATTTT,CASNERASNPTDTQYF
NA,TRBJ1-2,NA,TRBV2,TGTGCCAGCAGTGAAGCACGGGGGAACTGGGGCTACACCTTC,CASSEARGNWGYTF
TRBD2,TRBJ2-2,NA,TRBV4-2,TGTGCCAGCAGCCAAGTTGGACTAGCGGGAGGGTTCGGCGAGCCCGGGGAGCTGTTTTTT,CASSQVGLAGGFGEPGELFF
NA,TRBJ2-7,few,TRBV14,TGTGCCAGCAGCTCCCTAGGTGGAGGTCCTAACGAGCAGTACTTC,CASSSLGGGPNEQYF
NA,TRBJ1-2,NA,TRBV24-1,TGTGCCACCAGTGACTCACCCGCGGACAGTCAAGGCTACACCTTC,CATSDSPADSQGYTF
TRBD2,TRBJ2-2,once,TRBV30,TGTGCCTGGCGAGAGGGGGGACTAGCGGGAGGGGACACCGGGGAGCTGTTTTTT,CAWREGGLAGGDTGELFF
NA,TRBJ2-7,NA,TRBV28,TGTGCCAGCAGTTTAGCGGGCAGAGACTACGAGCAGTACTTC,CASSLAGRDYEQYF
TRBD2,TRBJ2-6,NA,TRBV5-4,TGTGCCAGCAGCGCCCGACTAGCGGGAACCCTCTCTGGGGCCAACGTCCTGACTTTC,CASSARLAGTLSGANVLTF
NA,TRBJ1-6,NA,TRBV19,TGTGCCAGTAAGGAACAGGGCAATAATTCACCCCTCCACTTT,CASKEQGNNSPLHF
NA,TRBJ1-2,NA,TRBV13,TGTGCCAGCAGCTGGACAGCTGATTATGGCTACACCTTC,CASSWTADYGYTF
NA,TRBJ1-4,few,TRBV3-1/TRBV3-2,TGTGCCAGCAGCCAAGGAGAAAGTAATGAAAAACTGTTTTTT,CASSQGESNEKLFF
TRBD2,TRBJ2-1,NA,TRBV11-3,TGTGCCAGCAGCTTCCGAAGTAGCGGGAGCGGGACCTCCTACAATGAGCAGTTCTTC,CASSFRSSGSGTSYNEQFF
TRBD2,TRBJ2-1,NA,TRBV5-1,TGCGCCAGCAGCTTTATGTCTAGCGGGTGGGGCAATGAGCAGTTCTTC,CASSFMSSGWGNEQFF
NA,TRBJ2-5,NA,TRBV15,TGTGCCACCAGCAGAGATAGGGGGCAAGAGACCCAGTACTTC,CATSRDRGQETQYF
NA,TRBJ2-7,NA,TRBV29-1,TGCAGCGTTGAAAATACCGGTTCTTACGAGCAGTACTTC,CSVENTGSYEQYF
NA,TRBJ1-1,NA,TRBV27,TGTGCCAGCAGTTTTTTACAGGGGAACACTGAAGCTTTCTTT,CASSFLQGNTEAFF
NA,TRBJ2-2,NA,TRBV24-1,TGTGCCACCAGTGATTATGGTGCGGAGGGGGCGGCCGGGGAGCTGTTTTTT,CATSDYGAEGAAGELFF
TRBD2,TRBJ2-7,NA,TRBV27,TGTGCCAGCAGTGTTTCCGGGACTAGCATAATTTACGAGCAGTACTTC,CASSVSGTSIIYEQYF
NA,TRBJ2-3,many,TRBV6-2/TRBV6-3,TGTGCCAGCAGTTACGGTCGGGAGAGCGATACGCAGTATTTT,CASSYGRESDTQYF
TRBD1,TRBJ2-7,NA,TRBV18,TGTGCCAGCTCACTTTTGACAGGGGTCCACGAGCAGTACTTC,CASSLLTGVHEQYF
TRBD2,TRBJ2-1,once,TRBV28,TGTGCCAGCAGTTTACCGTCCCCCTTTAGCGGGAGTAATGAGCAGTTCTTC,CASSLPSPFSGSNEQFF
TRBD1,TRBJ2-7,few,TRBV6-6,TGTGCCAGCAGTTACTCGGGTGGACAGGGCTCATACGAGCAGTACTTC,CASSYSGGQGSYEQYF
NA,TRBJ2-3,NA,TRBV18,TGTGCCAGCTCACTAGCGCCAATGGGCACAGATACGCAGTATTTT,CASSLAPMGTDTQYF
NA,TRBJ1-2,NA,TRBV11-2,TGTGCCAGCAGCTTATACGACTCTAAGACAGAGTCTAACTATGGCTACACCTTC,CASSLYDSKTESNYGYTF
TRBD1,TRBJ1-2,NA,TRBV5-1,TGCGCCAGCAGCTCACCCGGGACCCCGGGGACAGGTGGTGGCTACACCTTC,CASSSPGTPGTGGGYTF
TRBD2,TRBJ2-7,NA,TRBV5-1,TGCGCCAGCAGCCCATCTAGCGGGAGCAACTACGAGCAGTACTTC,CASSPSSGSNYEQYF
NA,TRBJ2-7,NA,TRBV28,TGTGCCAGCAGTACGTCCGAGTACGAGCAGTACTTC,CASSTSEYEQYF
NA,TRBJ2-1,NA,TRBV19,TGTGCCAGTACCCCACTTGGGGCTAGCGCCCATGAGCAGTTCTTC,CASTPLGASAHEQFF
TRBD2,TRBJ2-7,once,TRBV6-6,TGTGCCAGCACCGAAAGCGGGGGCTCCTACGAGCAGTACTTC,CASTESGGSYEQYF